Below are 24 T cell receptor beta chains sequenced from a single sample in a study of CD8+ T cells in alopecia areata. RNA extraction and reverse transcription yielded cDNA as sequencing template. Repertoires were generated with immunoSEQ multiplex PCR, while TCRdb's copy carries only in-frame clones and drops some. The sample carries 150,000 to 200,000 clones, approximately 70% recorded once. The specimen was CD8+ T cells sorted from blood, collected at week 0. These receptors were collected from a human donor with alopecia areata.

The rearrangement links TRBV5-1 to TRBJ2-7; D may be TRBD1 (6 bases). Germline V gene sequence: CDR1 SGHRS, CDR2 YFSETQ. The CDR3 extends over 13 amino acids. V dropped 5 bases and J dropped 12 bases, with 21 bases sitting between them. CDR3 loop: CASRDDRPERRYF. CDR3 nucleotide sequence: TGCGCCAGCAGAGATGACAGGCCCGAACGGCGGTACTTC.

This chain connects TRBV11-1 to TRBJ2-3; 11 bases are shared with TRBD2. The trim removed 6 bases at V and 10 bases at J, leaving 12 bases unmatched. The germline V gene has CDR1 SGHAT and CDR2 FQDESV (reference sequence). The CDR3 length is 15 residues. Written as DNA, the CDR3 is TGTGCCAGCAGGCCTGGGACTAGCGGAAGGAGTCCGCAGTATTTT. This encodes CASRPGTSGRSPQYF.

V gene TRBV6-5 combines with J gene TRBJ2-1; maybe TRBD2 (6 bases). This CDR3 comprises 13 residues. The germline V gene encodes CDR1 MNHEY and CDR2 SVGAGI. Between the trimmed V and J ends, which lost 10 bases and 9 bases, there was a span of 19 bases. DNA for the CDR3: TGTGCCACCCGCCCCGGGGGTACGGGTGAGCAGTTCTTC. It specifies CATRPGGTGEQFF.

This chain connects TRBV15 to TRBJ1-5; no clear D gene. Germline lookup yields CDR1 LNHNV and CDR2 YYDKDF (reference sequence). The CDR3 spans 14 residues. The ends were cut back, 1 base at V and 7 bases at J, with 11 bases in the middle. CDR3 DNA sequence: TGTGCCACCAGCAGAGTTGAAGGTCTCCAGCCCCAGCATTTT. Translating gives CATSRVEGLQPQHF.

This CDR3 is CASSQGTGENSGNTIYF. DNA of the CDR3: TGTGCCAGCAGCCAAGGGACAGGGGAAAACTCTGGAAACACCATATATTTT. The chain recombines TRBV4-2 with TRBJ1-3; 9 bases are shared with TRBD1. Germline values: CDR1 LGHNA, CDR2 YNFKEQ. The CDR3 totals 17 residues. V was pared by 1 base and J by 0 bases, with 4 bases of the junction left unmatched.

The rearrangement uses TRBV2 and TRBJ1-1, with TRBD1 as a possible D gene (6 bases). V shed 9 bases and J shed 3 bases, with 14 bases lying between them. The CDR3 is 13 amino acids. Germline V gives CDR1 SNHLY, CDR2 FYNNEI. The CDR3 DNA reads TGTGCCAGGGGTAGGGAGGGGGACACTGAAGCTTTCTTT. Protein sequence: CARGREGDTEAFF. Based on the CDR3 plus reference TRBV2 and TRBJ1-1, the full variable domain is EPEVTQTPSHQVTQMGQEVILRCVPISNHLYFYWYRQILGQKVEFLVSFYNNEISEKSEIFDDQFSVERPDGSNFTLKIRSTKLEDSAMYFCARGREGDTEAFFGQGTRLTVV.

The chain uses TRBV29-1 and TRBJ2-3; 8 bases line up with TRBD2. The CDR3 spans 13 residues. Germline assignment: CDR1 SQVTM and CDR2 ANQGSEA. Losses at the gene ends were 3 bases for V and 7 bases for J; bases not matched to a gene: 6. The CDR3 region is CSVDWTSSYTQYF. CDR3 in DNA: TGCAGCGTTGATTGGACTAGCTCGTATACGCAGTATTTT.

This chain links TRBV5-4 with TRBJ2-3; 10 bases are a match to TRBD2. The CDR3 runs to 17 residues. Germline loops: CDR1 SGHNT, CDR2 YYREEE (reference sequence). V shed 4 bases and J 1 base; nucleotides not matched to a gene: 9. CDR3 protein: CASSQPYLAGGTDTQYF. The CDR3 bases are TGTGCCAGCAGCCAACCCTATCTAGCGGGAGGCACAGATACGCAGTATTTT.

This clone was counted between two and nine times. CDR3 loop: CASSYSYASTDTQYF. As DNA, the CDR3 is TGTGCCAGCAGTTACAGCTACGCTAGCACAGATACGCAGTATTTT. The chain employs TRBV6-5 and TRBJ2-3; no clear D gene. The CDR3 loop spans 15 amino acids. V was clipped by 2 bases and J by 0 bases, with 9 bases between them. Germline CDR1 reads MNHEY; CDR2 reads SVGAGI.

The rearrangement joins TRBV28 to TRBJ1-1; D not resolved. This CDR3 contains 14 residues. V lost 3 bases and J lost 1, with 9 bases in between. Germline CDR1 reads MDHEN; CDR2 reads SYDVKM. In DNA, the CDR3 is TGTGCCAGCAGTTTGAAGATGCGGAACACTGAAGCTTTCTTT. The encoded protein is CASSLKMRNTEAFF.

This clone has just a few counts. The J gene is TRBJ2-3, the V gene TRBV29-1; 11 nucleotides match TRBD1. The CDR3 covers 12 residues. Germline CDR1 and CDR2: SQVTM and ANQGSEA. J lost 15 bases, V lost 2 bases, and 7 bases had no gene match. CDR3 in DNA: TGCAGCGTTGAAACCGGGACAGGGGGGATCTATTTT. Translated, it gives CSVETGTGGIYF.

Worth noting for this clone: This sample includes further DNA sequences coding for the same CDR3. The chain has TRBV29-1 and TRBJ1-2; a possible D gene is TRBD1 (6 bases). Germline lookup yields CDR1 SQVTM and CDR2 ANQGSEA. This CDR3 contains 11 residues. With 4 bases removed from V and 8 bases from J, the gap between germline ends came to 11 bases. DNA for the CDR3: TGCAGCGTTGTATCAGGGGACGGCTACACCTTC. This translates into CSVVSGDGYTF. Supplemented by reference TRBV29-1 and TRBJ1-2, the full variable domain reads SAVISQKPSRDICQRGTSLTIQCQVDSQVTMMFWYRQQPGQSLTLIATANQGSEATYESGFVIDKFPISRPNLTFSTLTVSNMSPEDSSIYLCSVVSGDGYTFGSGTRLTVV.

The V gene is TRBV27, the J gene TRBJ2-7; tentative D call: TRBD1 (6 bases). V was clipped by 3 bases and J by 9 bases, with 18 bases between them. Per germline, CDR1 MNHEY and CDR2 SMNVEV (reference sequence). CDR3 length: 14 residues. CDR3 residues: CASSFLGARNLQYF. DNA of the CDR3: TGTGCCAGCAGTTTTCTGGGGGCTAGGAATTTGCAGTACTTC.

The genes are TRBV11-2 and TRBJ2-5; D is perhaps TRBD2 (5 bases). The germline CDR1 and CDR2 sequences are SGHAT and FQNNGV. CDR3 length: 14 amino acids. V lost 3 bases to trimming and J lost 2 bases, with 10 bases between them. The CDR3 sequence is CASSFGGRQETQYF. As DNA, the CDR3 is TGTGCCAGCAGCTTCGGCGGGCGACAAGAGACCCAGTACTTC.

In regard to this clone: One end of the junction does not line up with germline, which may come from a read error. The CDR3 nucleotides are TGTGCCAGCAGTTACCCGCACGGACTTTTT. Protein product: CASSYPHGLF. The rearrangement joins TRBV6-5 to TRBJ2-3, with TRBD2 as a possible D gene (5 bases). CDR3 length: 10 residues. Germline CDR1 MNHEY, CDR2 SVGAGI.

Worth noting for this clone: The sample holds other DNA sequences that translate to the same CDR3. This chain joins TRBV5-1 and TRBJ1-5; D remains ambiguous. The V end lost 1 base, the J end lost 4 bases, and 6 bases lay between the germline ends. There are 13 residues in the CDR3. Per the germline V gene, CDR1 is SGHRS and CDR2 is YFSETQ. CDR3 protein: CASSLRGNQPQHF. In DNA, the CDR3 is TGCGCCAGCAGCTTGAGAGGGAATCAGCCCCAGCATTTT.

J is TRBJ2-7 and V is TRBV12-5; no clear D gene. Germline V CDR1 and CDR2: LGHNT, FRNRAP. V was trimmed by 5 bases and J by 3 bases, leaving 11 bases between them. This CDR3 region has 13 residues. The CDR3: CASGPASFYEQYF. As DNA, the CDR3 is TGTGCTAGTGGTCCTGCAAGTTTCTACGAGCAGTACTTC.

This clone counts as medium-sized. The chain joins TRBV6-5 to TRBJ2-7; no reliable D call. Trimming removed 0 bases from V and 4 bases from J, with 7 bases in between. Looked up from germline, CDR1 is MNHEY and CDR2 is SVGAGI. This CDR3 is built from 13 residues. As DNA, the CDR3 is TGTGCCAGCAGTTACTCGAATCTATACGAGCAGTACTTC. Amino acids: CASSYSNLYEQYF.

This clone showed up just a few times. This sample includes further DNA sequences coding for the same CDR3. The chain has TRBV6-6 and TRBJ2-7; no clear D. The CDR3 has 12 residues. Trimming took 0 bases from V and 1 from J, leaving 1 base between them. The germline CDR1 and CDR2 sequences are MNHNY and SVGAGI (reference sequence). The CDR3 DNA follows: TGTGCCAGCAGTTACTCTTCCTACGAGCAGTACTTC. Translation: CASSYSSYEQYF.

The chain joins TRBV2 to TRBJ1-2, with unresolved D. V was cut by 7 bases and J by 8 bases, with 20 bases left in between. Looked up from germline, CDR1 is SNHLY and CDR2 is FYNNEI. There are 14 residues in the CDR3. Here the CDR3 reads CASIQPRLNSGYTF. Here the CDR3 DNA reads TGTGCCAGCATCCAGCCCCGGCTAAACTCGGGCTACACCTTC.

This chain joins TRBV27 and TRBJ2-1; 7 bases match TRBD1. CDR1 and CDR2 (germline): MNHEY, SMNVEV (reference sequence). There are 17 residues in the CDR3. The junction had 9 bases not matched to a gene; V was cut back by 4 bases and J by 0 bases. In DNA form, the CDR3 reads TGTGCCAGCAGTTCCTCAGGACAGGTCAGCTCCTACAATGAGCAGTTCTTC. It specifies CASSSSGQVSSYNEQFF.

Here the CDR3 DNA reads TGCGCCAGCAGCCAGCCTGACAGGGTGGGAGCTTTCTTT. It specifies CASSQPDRVGAFF. The J gene is TRBJ1-1, the V gene TRBV5-1; 7 bases fit TRBD1. The trim removed 4 bases at V and 10 bases at J, leaving 10 bases unmatched. Germline-derived CDR1 and CDR2 are SGHRS and YFSETQ. The CDR3 contains 13 residues.

The V call is TRBV10-3, the J call TRBJ1-2; TRBD1 aligns across 8 bases. This CDR3 spans 14 amino acids. The germline CDR1 and CDR2 sequences are ENHRY and SYGVKD. J was trimmed by 2 bases and V by 2 bases; bases with no gene match: 1. Here the CDR3 reads CAISEGQGNYGYTF. Here the CDR3 DNA reads TGTGCCATCAGTGAGGGACAGGGAAACTATGGCTACACCTTC.

CDR3 nucleotides: TGCGCCAGCAGCCAAGAATACCTCTACGAGCAGTACTTC. Translation: CASSQEYLYEQYF. This chain uses TRBV4-1 with TRBJ2-7; D is undetermined. Trimming took 0 bases from V and 3 from J, leaving 6 bases between them. There are 13 residues in the CDR3. Germline V gene data show CDR1 as MGHRA and CDR2 as YSYEKL.